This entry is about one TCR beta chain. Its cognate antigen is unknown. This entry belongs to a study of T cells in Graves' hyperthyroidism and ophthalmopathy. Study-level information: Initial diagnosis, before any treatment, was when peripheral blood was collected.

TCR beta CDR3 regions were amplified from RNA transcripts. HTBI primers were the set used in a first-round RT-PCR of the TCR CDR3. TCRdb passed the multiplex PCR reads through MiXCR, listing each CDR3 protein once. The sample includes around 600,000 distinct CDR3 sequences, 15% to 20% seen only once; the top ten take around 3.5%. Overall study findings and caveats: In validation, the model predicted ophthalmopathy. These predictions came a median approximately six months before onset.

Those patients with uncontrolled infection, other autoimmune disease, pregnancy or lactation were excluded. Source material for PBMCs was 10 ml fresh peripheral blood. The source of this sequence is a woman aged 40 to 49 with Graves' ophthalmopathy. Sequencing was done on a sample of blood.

CDR3 nucleotides: TGTGCCAGCAGTTACTCGGCAGGATACTATGGCTACACCTTC. Protein sequence: CASSYSAGYYGYTF. The V gene is TRBV6-5, the J gene TRBJ1-2; D gene uncertain. V was clipped by 0 bases and J by 3 bases, with 8 bases between them. Germline V lookup: CDR1 MNHEY, CDR2 SVGAGI. This CDR3 spans 14 amino acids.